The sequence of this T cell receptor beta chain was determined in a study of blood T cell repertoires in COVID-19 (dated by TCRdb to the early 2020s). The study in broad terms: Samples from collaborators originated in the United States, Italy and Spain and spanned both the acute and convalescent phases of COVID-19. Subjects who had been exposed to COVID-19, were actively infected with it, or had recovered from it provided the deeply sampled blood TCRbeta repertoires that made up the dataset. The samples were drawn from the first 160 participants of the ongoing ImmuneRACE study and from 1,254 subjects provided by 6 global collaborators. Where available, HLA class I and class II types were taken from metadata supplied by the sample provider and were not determined by assay-based typing. Nearly every sample came with metadata listing a de-identified subject ID, COVID-19 status, age in years and sex. A freely available public database, intended as a resource for researchers studying the immune response to SARS-CoV-2, is where the repertoires were released. The material from the prospective study consisted of cDNA or gDNA derived from T cells, B-cell-depleted T cells, or PBMCs.

At one collaborating source in Seattle, patients were enrolled during active infection and were followed longitudinally through the course of disease. Each collaborating institution followed its own protocols to collect whole blood in K2EDTA tubes. For TCRbeta analysis, collaborator samples were shipped as frozen whole blood, as isolated PBMCs, or as DNA extracted from either sample type. Counted from cysteine to phenylalanine, this CDR3 has 16 amino acids. Left in the record is the CDR3 DNA by itself, 48 bases read in frame from the first base. Sequences SGHAT (CDR1) and FQNNGV (CDR2) are obtained from the germline V gene. The germline V end is reduced by 4 bases and the J end by 8 bases; junction bases left unmatched: 9. What the authors observed across the whole study: The amount of clinical and demographic metadata varied by source and participant and was provided uncurated.

TCRbeta CDR3 regions were amplified from genomic DNA by means of the immunoSEQ Assay, a bias-controlled multiplex PCR. Per the original workflow: Nucleated cell counts per sample were estimated from amplification of reference gene primers within the assay. Sequence reads were collapsed and filtered to measure the absolute abundance of every unique TCRbeta CDR3 rearrangement. Productive Simpson clonality was computed per sample as the square root of Simpson's diversity index over productive rearrangements. Drawn from immuneACCESS, this table holds only the in-frame rearrangements with V and J called that TCRdb kept. Clones are partly lost; checked studies trace under half to an unresolved V gene and leave the rest unexplained. The V and J calls and clone size were taken over from that table, and D and trimming were inferred from the DNA. The sample data list 250,000 to 400,000 clones, and 90% of these were observed just once. 2.9% of the sample lies in the top ten.

In the case of this clone: The target of this receptor is not known. Qualities for individual bases were not recorded, and no much larger clone is one base off.

Sequenced sample: peripheral blood. The V gene is TRBV11-2 and the J gene is TRBJ2-1; TRBD2 lines up with 12 middle nucleotides. The clonotype comes from a woman in her 30s with COVID-19, enrolled during active disease. The bases are TGTGCCAGCAGCTCAGACCCGGGACTAGCGGGCGATGAGCAGTTCTTC. Translated, this is CASSSDPGLAGDEQFF.